A selection of T cell receptor beta chains follows, all from one sample in a study of coeliac disease. Method: immunoSEQ multiplex PCR; TCRdb's copy keeps in-frame clones and lacks some. In the table there are thousands of clones, roughly three fifths of which are singletons. Specimen: intraepithelial lymphocytes from the gut. These receptors were taken from a man in his 70s with active celiac disease. Each CDR3 is given with its conserved first and last residue. D genes are given only for firm matches. The size entry is marked missing in some rows and otherwise reads once, few, many or a size class.

clone size: -; V gene: TRBV10-3; D gene: TRBD2; J gene: TRBJ2-2; CDR3 DNA: TGTGCCATCAGTGAGACTAGCGGGAGGGAGAGAGGGGAGCTGTTTTTT; CDR3 protein: CAISETSGRERGELFF
clone size: -; V gene: TRBV5-1; D gene: TRBD2; J gene: TRBJ2-2; CDR3 DNA: TGCGCCAGCAGCTTCCTTATCCTAGCGGGGGGCGTCGACACCGGGGAGCTGTTTTTT; CDR3 protein: CASSFLILAGGVDTGELFF
clone size: -; V gene: TRBV28; D gene: -; J gene: TRBJ2-7; CDR3 DNA: TGTGCCAGCAGTTTGCGCGGCGGAAGATACGAGCAGTACTTC; CDR3 protein: CASSLRGGRYEQYF
clone size: -; V gene: TRBV5-1; D gene: -; J gene: TRBJ2-5; CDR3 DNA: TGCGCCAGCAGCTTGAGTGGTGCGGGGGCATCGGTGGAGACCCAGTACTTC; CDR3 protein: CASSLSGAGASVETQYF
clone size: -; V gene: TRBV6-1; D gene: -; J gene: TRBJ1-2; CDR3 DNA: TGTGCCAGCAGTGTGGACACCTATAACTATGGCTACACCTTC; CDR3 protein: CASSVDTYNYGYTF
clone size: -; V gene: TRBV6-1; D gene: -; J gene: TRBJ2-7; CDR3 DNA: TGTGCCAGCAGTGAAGTGGTAGCGGACGAGCAGTACTTC; CDR3 protein: CASSEVVADEQYF
clone size: -; V gene: TRBV28; D gene: -; J gene: TRBJ2-4; CDR3 DNA: TGTGCCAGCAGAACCAGATTCGACTCCCAGTACTTC; CDR3 protein: CASRTRFDSQYF
clone size: -; V gene: TRBV5-1; D gene: TRBD2; J gene: TRBJ2-5; CDR3 DNA: TGCGCCAGCAGCTTGGATGAAACGCGGGGGGGGTCGGATCAGTACTTC; CDR3 protein: CASSLDETRGGSDQYF
clone size: -; V gene: TRBV18; D gene: -; J gene: TRBJ1-5; CDR3 DNA: TGTGCCAGCTCACCACTACAGGGCCGCGAGCCCCAGCATTTT; CDR3 protein: CASSPLQGREPQHF
clone size: -; V gene: TRBV30; D gene: TRBD1; J gene: TRBJ2-7; CDR3 DNA: TGTGCCTGGAGTTGGGGACAGGGACCTTACGAGCAGTACTTC; CDR3 protein: CAWSWGQGPYEQYF
clone size: -; V gene: TRBV9; D gene: -; J gene: TRBJ2-5; CDR3 DNA: TGTGCCAGCAGCCCAGCAGGGGCGGGAGCGTACCAAGAGACCCAGTACTTC; CDR3 protein: CASSPAGAGAYQETQYF
clone size: few; V gene: TRBV11-2; D gene: TRBD1; J gene: TRBJ1-3; CDR3 DNA: TGTGCCAGCAGCCCTCAGGGGGCGCGGGGAAACACCATATATTTT; CDR3 protein: CASSPQGARGNTIYF
clone size: large; V gene: TRBV7-6; D gene: TRBD2; J gene: TRBJ2-6; CDR3 DNA: TGTGCCAGCAGCTTGGGGGGGAGCTCTGGGGCCAACGTCCTGACTTTC; CDR3 protein: CASSLGGSSGANVLTF
clone size: -; V gene: TRBV6-5; D gene: TRBD1; J gene: TRBJ1-1; CDR3 DNA: TGTGCCAGCAGTACACAGGGGGGATTGGGTGAAGCTTTCTTT; CDR3 protein: CASSTQGGLGEAFF
clone size: -; V gene: TRBV6-4; D gene: TRBD2; J gene: TRBJ2-5; CDR3 DNA: TGTGCCAGGGCCGGGACTAGCGGGGCTCAAGAGACCCAGTACTTC; CDR3 protein: CARAGTSGAQETQYF
clone size: -; V gene: TRBV4-3; D gene: TRBD2; J gene: TRBJ2-3; CDR3 DNA: TGCGCCAGCAGCCAATCGACTAGCGGGGGTGGGACAGATACGCAGTATTTT; CDR3 protein: CASSQSTSGGGTDTQYF
clone size: -; V gene: TRBV7-9; D gene: -; J gene: TRBJ1-2; CDR3 DNA: TGTGCCAGCAGCCCCCCCGGGGGACGAACTAACTATGGCTACACCTTC; CDR3 protein: CASSPPGGRTNYGYTF
clone size: -; V gene: TRBV7-2; D gene: TRBD1; J gene: TRBJ2-7; CDR3 DNA: TGTGCCAGCAGCTTAGTACAGGGGGCGGGTGAGCAGTACTTC; CDR3 protein: CASSLVQGAGEQYF
clone size: -; V gene: TRBV2; D gene: -; J gene: TRBJ1-5; CDR3 DNA: TGTGCCAGCAGTGAGGCCGGGACACTATATAGCAATCAGCCCCAGCATTTT; CDR3 protein: CASSEAGTLYSNQPQHF
clone size: -; V gene: TRBV29-1; D gene: TRBD2; J gene: TRBJ2-2; CDR3 DNA: TGCAGCGCTGGACTAGCGGGACCCGGGGAGCTGTTTTTT; CDR3 protein: CSAGLAGPGELFF
clone size: few; V gene: TRBV11-2; D gene: TRBD1; J gene: TRBJ2-1; CDR3 DNA: TGTGCCAGCAGCTTAGAACCAGGGGGCTCCTACAATGAGCAGTTCTTC; CDR3 protein: CASSLEPGGSYNEQFF
clone size: few; V gene: TRBV9; D gene: -; J gene: TRBJ1-6; CDR3 DNA: TGTGCCAGCAGCGTAGAGGAGATTAATTCACCCCTCCACTTT; CDR3 protein: CASSVEEINSPLHF
clone size: few; V gene: TRBV19; D gene: -; J gene: TRBJ2-6; CDR3 DNA: TGTGCCAGTAGTCAGGGCTCTGGGGCCAACGTCCTGACTTTC; CDR3 protein: CASSQGSGANVLTF
clone size: -; V gene: TRBV29-1; D gene: -; J gene: TRBJ1-2; CDR3 DNA: TGCAGCGTTGATCCCCGGGTTAATGGTTATGGCTACACCTTC; CDR3 protein: CSVDPRVNGYGYTF
clone size: few; V gene: TRBV6-5; D gene: -; J gene: TRBJ2-5; CDR3 DNA: TGTGCCAGCAGGAGGGCCAATAGCCACCAAGAGACCCAGTACTTC; CDR3 protein: CASRRANSHQETQYF
clone size: -; V gene: TRBV5-4; D gene: TRBD2; J gene: TRBJ2-1; CDR3 DNA: TGTGCCAGCAGCTCACCGGGACTAGGTTCCTACAATGAGCAGTTCTTC; CDR3 protein: CASSSPGLGSYNEQFF
clone size: -; V gene: TRBV15; D gene: TRBD1; J gene: TRBJ2-7; CDR3 DNA: TGTGCCACCAGTAAAAGGGGACAGAACTACGAGCAGTACTTC; CDR3 protein: CATSKRGQNYEQYF
clone size: large; V gene: TRBV15; D gene: -; J gene: TRBJ2-7; CDR3 DNA: TGTGCCACCAGCAGAGTCGTTTTTGGGGCAGGGGTCCACGAGCAGTACTTC; CDR3 protein: CATSRVVFGAGVHEQYF
clone size: few; V gene: TRBV10-2; D gene: TRBD1; J gene: TRBJ1-2; CDR3 DNA: TGCGCCAGCAGTGAGTCCTTGGCGGGACAGGGTTTAGATGGCTACACCTTC; CDR3 protein: CASSESLAGQGLDGYTF
clone size: -; V gene: TRBV11-2; D gene: -; J gene: TRBJ1-6; CDR3 DNA: TGTGCCAGCAACCCTCAGGGGACCACACCCCTCCACTTT; CDR3 protein: CASNPQGTTPLHF
clone size: -; V gene: TRBV29-1; D gene: -; J gene: TRBJ1-1; CDR3 DNA: TGCAGCGTGTTACAGGCGAACACTGAAGCTTTCTTT; CDR3 protein: CSVLQANTEAFF
clone size: -; V gene: TRBV5-1; D gene: -; J gene: TRBJ2-7; CDR3 DNA: TGCGCCAGCAGCTTGGCGCTGGGGGCAACCTACGAGCAGTACTTC; CDR3 protein: CASSLALGATYEQYF
clone size: -; V gene: TRBV21-1; D gene: -; J gene: TRBJ2-4; CDR3 DNA: TGTGCCGCCCTCTCCGCCGGGAGGGAAAGGGGGAACATTCAGTACTTC; CDR3 protein: CAALSAGRERGNIQYF
clone size: -; V gene: TRBV5-1; D gene: -; J gene: TRBJ2-5; CDR3 DNA: TGCGCCAGCAGCTTGGGGCGGAACCAAGAGACCCAGTACTTC; CDR3 protein: CASSLGRNQETQYF
clone size: -; V gene: TRBV29-1; D gene: -; J gene: TRBJ1-2; CDR3 DNA: TGCAGCGTTGAAGGGTGGATCCGGGTACCCCCTAACTATGGCTACACCTTC; CDR3 protein: CSVEGWIRVPPNYGYTF
clone size: few; V gene: TRBV19; D gene: -; J gene: TRBJ1-3; CDR3 DNA: TGTGCCAGTAGTAACAGGGTCTCTGGAAACACCATATATTTT; CDR3 protein: CASSNRVSGNTIYF
clone size: -; V gene: TRBV10-1; D gene: -; J gene: TRBJ1-1; CDR3 DNA: TGCGCCAGCAGTGTACGTGGGGGGGTGAACACTGAAGCTTTCTTT; CDR3 protein: CASSVRGGVNTEAFF
clone size: -; V gene: TRBV5-8; D gene: -; J gene: TRBJ2-3; CDR3 DNA: TGTGCCAGCAGCCAGTGGGACACTAGCACAGATACGCAGTATTTT; CDR3 protein: CASSQWDTSTDTQYF
clone size: few; V gene: TRBV9; D gene: TRBD1; J gene: TRBJ2-7; CDR3 DNA: TGTGCCAGCAGCGCGGGGACAGGGTACGAGCAGTACTTC; CDR3 protein: CASSAGTGYEQYF
clone size: -; V gene: TRBV4-2; D gene: TRBD2; J gene: TRBJ2-7; CDR3 DNA: TGTGCCAGCAGCCTCACAGCGGAGATAGCGGGAGGCGCCATCTACGAGCAGTACTTC; CDR3 protein: CASSLTAEIAGGAIYEQYF
clone size: -; V gene: TRBV5-4; D gene: TRBD2; J gene: TRBJ2-1; CDR3 DNA: TGTGCCAGCAGCTTCGGGACTAGCGGTTACAATGAGCAGTTCTTC; CDR3 protein: CASSFGTSGYNEQFF
clone size: -; V gene: TRBV4-1; D gene: TRBD1; J gene: TRBJ2-2; CDR3 DNA: TGCGCCAGCAGCCAAGTGGGGACAGGGGGCTTGGGTACCGGGGAGCTGTTTTTT; CDR3 protein: CASSQVGTGGLGTGELFF
clone size: -; V gene: TRBV10-3; D gene: -; J gene: TRBJ1-6; CDR3 DNA: TGTGCCATCAGTGAGTCCCGGGACAAGAATTCACCCCTCCACTTT; CDR3 protein: CAISESRDKNSPLHF
clone size: -; V gene: TRBV7-2; D gene: TRBD1; J gene: TRBJ2-2; CDR3 DNA: TGTGCCAGCAGCCGGATGGGACAGGCGAACACCGGGGAGCTGTTTTTT; CDR3 protein: CASSRMGQANTGELFF
clone size: -; V gene: TRBV7-3; D gene: -; J gene: TRBJ1-1; CDR3 DNA: TGTGCCAGCGGGTATGGGGCGAACACTGAAGCTTTCTTT; CDR3 protein: CASGYGANTEAFF
clone size: -; V gene: TRBV27; D gene: -; J gene: TRBJ2-7; CDR3 DNA: TGTGCCAGCGGCCCTCCCACCCTTGGCTACGAGCAGTACTTC; CDR3 protein: CASGPPTLGYEQYF
clone size: -; V gene: TRBV7-2; D gene: -; J gene: TRBJ2-5; CDR3 DNA: TGTGCCAGCAGCTTAGGGTCTACAGGGCAAGAGACCCAGTACTTC; CDR3 protein: CASSLGSTGQETQYF
clone size: -; V gene: TRBV11-3; D gene: -; J gene: TRBJ1-1; CDR3 DNA: TGTGCCAGCAGCTTAGTTAGGGAGACTGAAGCTTTCTTT; CDR3 protein: CASSLVRETEAFF
clone size: few; V gene: TRBV10-3; D gene: -; J gene: TRBJ2-7; CDR3 DNA: TGTGCCATCAGTGGGGACGGGGGACGGAGCCCCTACGAGCAGTACTTC; CDR3 protein: CAISGDGGRSPYEQYF
clone size: -; V gene: TRBV5-4; D gene: -; J gene: TRBJ2-6; CDR3 DNA: TGTGCCAGCAGCTTGGTCAGATTGTTCTCTGGGGCCAACGTCCTGACTTTC; CDR3 protein: CASSLVRLFSGANVLTF
clone size: -; V gene: TRBV7-9; D gene: TRBD1; J gene: TRBJ2-7; CDR3 DNA: TGTGCCAGCAGCCCGGGGGACAGGATTTACGAGCAGTACTTC; CDR3 protein: CASSPGDRIYEQYF
clone size: -; V gene: TRBV30; D gene: TRBD1; J gene: TRBJ2-4; CDR3 DNA: TGTGCCTGGAGTACGGGACAGGGTACCGACATTCAGTACTTC; CDR3 protein: CAWSTGQGTDIQYF
clone size: few; V gene: TRBV4-2; D gene: TRBD1; J gene: TRBJ2-7; CDR3 DNA: TGTGCCAGCAGCCAAGAGGCCTCCCCGACAGGGCTCGAGCAGTACTTC; CDR3 protein: CASSQEASPTGLEQYF